These T cell receptor beta chains were read from a single sample in a study of patients and donors after allogeneic stem cell transplantation. TCRdb recomputed calls from the RT-PCR reads with MiXCR, one row per CDR3 protein. The table shows some 960,000 distinct CDR3 sequences, with about a sixth occurring only once. Sequenced material: blood, either unsorted or a sorted T cell fraction (not recorded which). Source of these receptors: a human donor who was either an allogeneic HSCT recipient or a stem cell or donor lymphocyte infusion donor (not recorded which). It is not recorded whose cells these are; they may come from a transplant donor. Each CDR3 is given with its conserved first and last residue. A D gene is named only where the DNA matches it firmly. Size is omitted from some rows. Given values are once, few, many or a class for expanded clones.

V	D	size	J	DNA	CDR3
TRBV7-9	.	.	TRBJ1-1	TGTGCCAGCAGCTTCGTGTTAAACACTGAAGCTTTCTTT	CASSFVLNTEAFF
TRBV6-1	.	.	TRBJ2-7	TGTGCCAGCAGATCTCAATCCTGGGGCGAGCAGTACTTC	CASRSQSWGEQYF
TRBV5-1	TRBD2	few	TRBJ2-5	TGCGCCAGCAGCTTTCGCGGACCGACTAGCGGAAAAGAGACCCAGTACTTC	CASSFRGPTSGKETQYF
TRBV7-6	.	few	TRBJ2-1	TGTGCCAGCAGCTTAGTGCTACAGGGTCATGAGCAGTTCTTC	CASSLVLQGHEQFF
TRBV11-3	.	.	TRBJ2-1	TGTGCCACTAACATCAATGATGGTGAGCAGTTCTTC	CATNINDGEQFF
TRBV5-6	.	few	TRBJ2-1	TGTGCCAGCAGCTTTAAAACCTATGAGCAGTTCTTC	CASSFKTYEQFF
TRBV12-3/TRBV12-4	.	.	TRBJ2-5	TGTGCCAGCAGTTTACGCTTGGGGGAGACCCAGTACTTC	CASSLRLGETQYF
TRBV7-6	TRBD2	few	TRBJ2-1	TGTGCCAGCAGCTTTGGACTAGCGGGAGTCTTCGGTGAGCAGTTCTTC	CASSFGLAGVFGEQFF
TRBV15	.	.	TRBJ1-1	TGTGCCACCAGCAGATCTCAAGGATGGGACACTGAAGCTTTCTTT	CATSRSQGWDTEAFF
TRBV29-1	TRBD2	many	TRBJ2-1	TGCAGCGTTGAAGGTAGTAGCGGGAGCTCCTACAATGAGCAGTTCTTC	CSVEGSSGSSYNEQFF
TRBV20-1	.	.	TRBJ2-1	TGCAGTGCTGGGCGACCGGGGCATGAGCAGTTCTTC	CSAGRPGHEQFF
TRBV24-1	TRBD2	few	TRBJ2-2	TGTGCCACCAGTGATTTCCTGACTAGCGGGGAAGGGGAGCTGTTTTTT	CATSDFLTSGEGELFF